These T cell receptor beta chains were read from a single sample in a study of CD8 T cells in Susac syndrome. Using its own MiXCR run on the immunoSEQ multiplex PCR reads, TCRdb lists one record per CDR3 protein. The sample has about 140,000 distinct CDR3 sequences, 95% seen once. Specimen: CD8+ T cells from PBMCs. Receptor source: a human donor with Susac syndrome. The CDR3 runs from the conserved cysteine through the conserved F or W. D genes are given only for firm matches. Size is omitted from some rows. Given values are once, few, many or a class for expanded clones.

clone size | J gene | D gene | V gene | CDR3 length | CDR3 protein | CDR3 DNA
- | TRBJ1-1 | TRBD1 | TRBV9 | 15 | CASSSGTATDTEAFF | TGTGCCAGCAGCAGCGGGACAGCGACGGACACTGAAGCTTTCTTT
- | TRBJ2-1 | - | TRBV30 | 16 | CAWANGWRGTYNEQFF | TGTGCCTGGGCAAACGGGTGGCGGGGAACCTACAATGAGCAGTTCTTC
- | TRBJ1-1 | - | TRBV3-1 | 14 | CASSQQVGNTEAFF | TGTGCCAGCAGCCAACAGGTGGGGAACACTGAAGCTTTCTTT
- | TRBJ1-2 | - | TRBV25-1 | 15 | CASSDPSAAHYGYTF | TGTGCCAGCAGTGACCCCTCCGCGGCCCACTATGGCTACACCTTC
- | TRBJ2-5 | TRBD1 | TRBV14 | 16 | CASSQGSTGNYETQYF | TGTGCCAGCAGCCAAGGCTCGACAGGGAATTATGAGACCCAGTACTTC
- | TRBJ2-3 | - | TRBV28 | 15 | CASSFGTSSTDTQYF | TGTGCCAGCAGTTTCGGGACAAGCAGCACAGATACGCAGTATTTT
- | TRBJ1-1 | TRBD1 | TRBV5-1 | 15 | CASSWGTGSGTEAFF | TGCGCCAGCAGCTGGGGGACAGGGTCGGGCACTGAAGCTTTCTTT
- | TRBJ1-2 | TRBD1 | TRBV25-1 | 15 | CASSVDRAGGYGYTF | TGTGCCAGCAGTGTAGACAGGGCGGGCGGCTATGGCTACACCTTC
- | TRBJ2-1 | - | TRBV6-4 | 14 | CASSDSPGTNEQFF | TGTGCCAGCAGTGACTCACCGGGGACCAATGAGCAGTTCTTC
- | TRBJ2-3 | TRBD2 | TRBV15 | 20 | CATSRGRASGTGTRTDTQYF | TGTGCCACCAGCAGAGGAAGAGCTAGCGGGACGGGGACCCGCACAGATACGCAGTATTTT
- | TRBJ2-1 | - | TRBV11-2 | 16 | CASSLVLSIGHDEQFF | TGTGCCAGCAGCTTAGTCCTCTCCATTGGGCATGATGAGCAGTTCTTC
- | TRBJ2-5 | - | TRBV28 | 15 | CASSHPQGHPETQYF | TGTGCCAGCAGCCACCCCCAGGGACATCCCGAGACCCAGTACTTC
- | TRBJ2-1 | - | TRBV9 | 15 | CASRPRDSFDNEQFF | TGTGCCAGCCGGCCCCGAGATTCATTTGACAATGAGCAGTTCTTC
- | TRBJ2-3 | TRBD2 | TRBV13 | 16 | CASSLAESGATDTQYF | TGTGCCAGCAGCTTAGCCGAGAGCGGGGCTACAGATACGCAGTATTTT
- | TRBJ2-7 | TRBD2 | TRBV7-9 | 16 | CASSLVGTSGTYEQYF | TGTGCCAGCAGCTTAGTGGGGACTAGCGGGACCTACGAGCAGTACTTC
- | TRBJ2-5 | - | TRBV28 | 15 | CASSLAPGKQETQYF | TGTGCCAGCAGTTTAGCCCCGGGGAAACAAGAGACCCAGTACTTC
- | TRBJ1-2 | - | TRBV20-1 | 14 | CSARANTGGYGYTF | TGCAGTGCTAGAGCCAACACCGGAGGCTATGGCTACACCTTC
- | TRBJ2-1 | TRBD2 | TRBV9 | 13 | CASSAGLADEQFF | TGTGCCAGCAGCGCGGGACTAGCGGATGAGCAGTTCTTC
- | TRBJ2-3 | - | TRBV3-1 | 15 | CASSQDTSNTDTQYF | TGTGCCAGCAGCCAAGATACGTCTAACACAGATACGCAGTATTTT
- | TRBJ2-1 | TRBD1 | TRBV24-1 | 15 | CATSAPGQGRSEQFF | TGTGCCACCAGTGCCCCGGGACAGGGTAGGTCTGAGCAGTTCTTC
- | TRBJ2-7 | - | TRBV7-8 | 11 | CASSFGDMPNF | TGTGCCAGCAGCTTCGGCGACATGCCGAACTTC
- | TRBJ2-7 | TRBD1 | TRBV4-1 | 13 | CASSPGQGLEQYF | TGCGCCAGCAGTCCGGGACAGGGCCTTGAGCAGTACTTC
- | TRBJ1-2 | TRBD1 | TRBV9 | 13 | CASSPAGQAGYTF | TGTGCCAGCAGCCCCGCGGGACAGGCGGGCTACACCTTC
- | TRBJ2-1 | TRBD2 | TRBV7-9 | 16 | CASSLTTSGRLNEQFF | TGTGCCAGCAGCTTAACGACTAGCGGGAGACTGAATGAGCAGTTCTTC
- | TRBJ2-7 | - | TRBV28 | 14 | CASKRPLGPYEQYF | TGTGCCAGCAAAAGACCCCTGGGACCATACGAGCAGTACTTC
- | TRBJ2-7 | TRBD2 | TRBV7-2 | 14 | CASSLPGGTYEQYF | TGTGCCAGCAGCCTACCGGGGGGTACCTACGAGCAGTACTTC
- | TRBJ1-1 | - | TRBV6-1 | 16 | CASSLGGHRTITEAFF | TGTGCCAGCAGCTTGGGGGGACATAGAACAATAACTGAAGCTTTCTTT
- | TRBJ2-2 | - | TRBV5-6 | 16 | CASSWGSLMNTGELFF | TGTGCCAGCAGCTGGGGCAGTCTAATGAACACCGGGGAGCTGTTTTTT
few | TRBJ2-3 | - | TRBV25-1 | 16 | CASSGWTVSSTDTQYF | TGTGCCAGCAGTGGTTGGACGGTATCTAGCACAGATACGCAGTATTTT
- | TRBJ2-1 | - | TRBV30 | 20 | CAWSVRFVLAGSAFDYEQFF | TGTGCCTGGAGTGTAAGGTTCGTGCTAGCTGGATCTGCCTTTGACTATGAGCAGTTCTTC
- | TRBJ2-3 | TRBD2 | TRBV4-1 | 16 | CASSQMTSGSNDTQYF | TGCGCCAGCAGCCAGATGACTAGCGGGAGTAACGATACGCAGTATTTT
- | TRBJ2-5 | - | TRBV20-1 | 14 | CSANHDRFVETQYF | TGCAGTGCCAACCACGACAGGTTTGTGGAGACCCAGTACTTC
- | TRBJ2-1 | TRBD1 | TRBV5-1 | 14 | CASSLGQGSDEQFF | TGCGCCAGCAGCTTGGGACAGGGGTCCGATGAGCAGTTCTTC
- | TRBJ2-7 | - | TRBV6-5 | 12 | CASSLDLDEQYF | TGTGCCAGCAGTCTCGACCTGGACGAGCAGTACTTC
- | TRBJ2-2 | - | TRBV14 | 14 | CASSQEAGTGELFF | TGTGCCAGCAGCCAAGAGGCGGGGACCGGGGAGCTGTTTTTT
- | TRBJ2-1 | - | TRBV11-2 | 12 | CASSLGEGEQFF | TGTGCCAGCAGCTTAGGTGAGGGTGAGCAGTTCTTC
- | TRBJ1-4 | - | TRBV9 | 11 | CASSAGGKLFF | TGTGCCAGCAGCGCCGGCGGAAAACTGTTTTTT
- | TRBJ2-7 | - | TRBV10-3 | 15 | CAISHRERHAYEQYF | TGTGCCATCAGTCATAGGGAGAGGCACGCCTACGAGCAGTACTTC
- | TRBJ2-7 | TRBD1 | TRBV2 | 14 | CASSPGTGGFEQYF | TGTGCCAGCAGCCCCGGGACAGGGGGCTTCGAGCAGTACTTC
- | TRBJ2-7 | - | TRBV12-3/TRBV12-4 | 18 | CASSRGPRASGSGYEQYF | TGTGCCAGCAGTAGGGGACCCCGGGCCAGCGGCTCCGGGTACGAGCAGTACTTC
- | TRBJ2-7 | - | TRBV6-2/TRBV6-3 | 14 | CASSQRTRQSEQYF | TGTGCCAGCAGTCAGCGGACCAGGCAGAGCGAGCAGTACTTC
- | TRBJ2-7 | - | TRBV4-1 | 12 | CASSHAGYEQYF | TGCGCCAGCAGCCATGCCGGTTACGAGCAGTACTTC
- | TRBJ2-7 | TRBD2 | TRBV20-1 | 14 | CSARDRLADYEQYF | TGCAGTGCTAGAGATCGGCTAGCGGACTACGAGCAGTACTTC
- | TRBJ2-3 | - | TRBV25-1 | 16 | CASSEWPPWTSDTQYF | TGTGCCAGCAGTGAATGGCCACCGTGGACCTCGGATACGCAGTATTTT
- | TRBJ2-3 | TRBD1 | TRBV9 | 14 | CASSAGGTTDTQYF | TGTGCCAGCAGCGCAGGGGGCACGACAGATACGCAGTATTTT
- | TRBJ2-1 | - | TRBV12-3/TRBV12-4 | 17 | CASSFSPPGPSHNEQFF | TGTGCCAGCAGTTTCTCTCCACCGGGACCCTCCCACAATGAGCAGTTCTTC
- | TRBJ2-2 | - | TRBV11-3 | 12 | CATEGSAGELFF | TGTGCCACCGAAGGGTCCGCGGGGGAGCTGTTTTTT
- | TRBJ2-7 | TRBD2 | TRBV20-1 | 14 | CSATEGGRPYEQYF | TGCAGTGCTACGGAGGGCGGGAGGCCCTACGAGCAGTACTTC
- | TRBJ2-7 | - | TRBV9 | 14 | CASSGGPPNYEQYF | TGTGCCAGCAGCGGGGGACCTCCCAACTACGAGCAGTACTTC
- | TRBJ2-7 | TRBD1 | TRBV18 | 14 | CASFRDRGLYEQYF | TGTGCCAGCTTCCGGGACAGGGGGCTTTACGAGCAGTACTTC
- | TRBJ1-5 | - | TRBV27 | 14 | CASSLGRGGQPQHF | TGTGCCAGCAGTCTGGGACGGGGAGGGCAGCCCCAGCATTTT